A selection of T cell receptor beta chains follows, all from one sample in a study of cytomegalovirus exposure and HLA in healthy donors. Generated by immunoSEQ multiplex PCR, the TCRdb table keeps only in-frame clones and is missing some. The sample data list 45,000 to 50,000 clones. Sample: PBMCs. The receptor set was obtained from a male donor in good health and CMV-seronegative. Both conserved end residues are part of each CDR3. The D gene is left open where the match is weak.

V	J	D	DNA	CDR3
TRBV27	TRBJ1-6	TRBD1	TGTGCCAGCAGTGGGGTGCAACAGGGGGCGAAGAATTCACCCCTCCACTTT	CASSGVQQGAKNSPLHF
TRBV18	TRBJ1-1	NA	TGTGCCAGCTCACCACAGCCAGGCGAAGGAACTGAAGCTTTCTTT	CASSPQPGEGTEAFF
TRBV7-9	TRBJ2-2	NA	TGTGCCAGCAGAAAAGAGCGGTTCGGTGCAGCGAACACCGGGGAGCTGTTTTTT	CASRKERFGAANTGELFF
TRBV4-2	TRBJ2-1	NA	TGTGCCAGCAGCCAAACGTGGACAGGGTCAGGGGAGGGTGAGCAGTTCTTC	CASSQTWTGSGEGEQFF
TRBV5-1	TRBJ2-7	TRBD2	TGCGCCAGCAGCTTGTCCGGGACTAGCGTCTCCTACGAGCAGTACTTC	CASSLSGTSVSYEQYF
TRBV14	TRBJ2-7	NA	TGTGCCAGCAGCCAAGAACTGAGCTCCTACGAGCAGTACTTC	CASSQELSSYEQYF
TRBV6-5	TRBJ2-3	NA	TGTGCCAGCAGTTACTCACTTGGGCCAGGTACGCAGTATTTT	CASSYSLGPGTQYF
TRBV2	TRBJ1-2	TRBD1	TGTGCCAGTACAGGGGTTTTCTATGGCTACACCTTC	CASTGVFYGYTF
TRBV19	TRBJ1-5	NA	TGTGCCAGTGCTCCGCAGGGCGGCAATCAGCCCCAGCATTTT	CASAPQGGNQPQHF
TRBV20-1	TRBJ2-7	NA	TGCAGTGCTAGCGACGGGTACGAGCAGTACTTC	CSASDGYEQYF
TRBV6-5	TRBJ2-2	TRBD2	TGTGCCAGCAGGACGAGCGGGGGGGGTACCGGGGAGCTGTTTTTT	CASRTSGGGTGELFF
TRBV7-2	TRBJ2-1	NA	TGTGCCAGCAGCTTAGGCAGTGGTGGGTTCTTC	CASSLGSGGFF
TRBV7-3	TRBJ1-2	TRBD1	TGTGCCAGCAGCTTCGTGGACAGGGGCGGCTACACCTTC	CASSFVDRGGYTF
TRBV6-1	TRBJ2-1	TRBD2	TGTGCCAGCAGTGAAGCGCAAGCGGGGGCATACAATGAGCAGTTCTTC	CASSEAQAGAYNEQFF
TRBV4-3	TRBJ2-7	NA	TGCGCCAGCAGCCAAGATTCCTCCTCCGTCAGCTACGAGCAGTACTTC	CASSQDSSSVSYEQYF
TRBV7-9	TRBJ1-1	NA	TGTGCCAGCAGCTTAGAGCGGGGGGGTGCTTTCTTT	CASSLERGGAFF
TRBV7-6	TRBJ2-7	NA	TGTGCCAGCAGCCCTTCGTGGTACTTC	CASSPSWYF
TRBV6-5	TRBJ1-2	NA	TGTGCCAGCGTCGGCGGCAGTGACTATGGCTACACCTTC	CASVGGSDYGYTF
TRBV5-1	TRBJ2-1	NA	TGCGCCAGCAGCAGGAGGGGCTCAGATGAGCAGTTCTTC	CASSRRGSDEQFF
TRBV7-9	TRBJ1-5	NA	TGTGCCAGCAGCTTAGAGGGGGGGTTTCAGCCCCAGCATTTT	CASSLEGGFQPQHF
TRBV11-2	TRBJ1-2	TRBD1	TGTGCCAGCAGCGTAGGGACAGCCTATGGCTACACCTTC	CASSVGTAYGYTF
TRBV19	TRBJ1-2	NA	TGTGCCAGTAGTATTAGTCTGACAGTGTATGGCTACACCTTC	CASSISLTVYGYTF
TRBV4-3	TRBJ1-6	NA	TGCGCCAGCAGCCAAGAAACAGCCAAGGCCTATAATTCACCCCTCCACTTT	CASSQETAKAYNSPLHF
TRBV18	TRBJ2-7	TRBD1	TGTGCCAGCTCACTCCGACAGGGCGAGGAGCAGTACTTC	CASSLRQGEEQYF
TRBV11-3	TRBJ1-1	NA	TGTGCCAGCAGCTTAGAGGGCGGGGGGCACACTGAAGCTTTCTTT	CASSLEGGGHTEAFF
TRBV11-2	TRBJ2-5	TRBD1	TGTGCCAGCAGCTTAGGCCCGGGGACAGGACAAGAGACCCAGTACTTC	CASSLGPGTGQETQYF
TRBV27	TRBJ2-7	TRBD1	TGTGCCAGCAGCGACAGGGGGACCTCCTACGAGCAGTACTTC	CASSDRGTSYEQYF
TRBV15	TRBJ2-5	TRBD2	TGTGCCACCAGCGAACGGGCGGGGGGAGAGACCCAGTACTTC	CATSERAGGETQYF
TRBV19	TRBJ2-7	TRBD1	TGTGCCAGTAGTCACAGGGGATCCTACGAGCAGTACTTC	CASSHRGSYEQYF
TRBV15	TRBJ2-7	NA	TGTGCCACCAGCAGTCGAACGACAAGCTCCTACGAGCAGTACTTC	CATSSRTTSSYEQYF
TRBV14	TRBJ2-7	TRBD1	TGTGCCAGCAGCTCGCCCCAGGGGGCAAGGGTCTACGAGCAGTACTTC	CASSSPQGARVYEQYF
TRBV7-9	TRBJ1-5	NA	TGTGCCAGCAGTTCCTCCTTCAGGGCAGGTCAGCCCCAGCATTTT	CASSSSFRAGQPQHF
TRBV7-9	TRBJ2-7	TRBD2	TGTGCCAGCAGCTTAGATCGGTCAGCGGGACTCTACTACGAGCAGTACTTC	CASSLDRSAGLYYEQYF
TRBV5-1	TRBJ2-7	TRBD2	TGCGCCAGCATAAGAGCGGGGGGGCCAGACGAGCAGTACTTC	CASIRAGGPDEQYF
TRBV6-4	TRBJ2-3	NA	TGTGCCAGCAGTGAGCGGGCCACAGATACGCAGTATTTT	CASSERATDTQYF
TRBV6-1	TRBJ2-1	NA	TGTGCCAGCAGTGAAGCGGTCTATTTCCAGGGGGGAATTGAGCAGTTCTTC	CASSEAVYFQGGIEQFF
TRBV6-5	TRBJ2-5	TRBD1	TGTGCCAGCAGTTACTCGGGTATTAGGGGGCCGGAGACCCAGTACTTC	CASSYSGIRGPETQYF
TRBV9	TRBJ2-7	TRBD1	TGTGCCAGCAGCGGATTATTGGGACAGGGAAACGAGCAGTACTTC	CASSGLLGQGNEQYF
TRBV19	TRBJ2-3	NA	TGTGCCAGTAGTATAGGGGGCGGAAGAACAGATACGCAGTATTTT	CASSIGGGRTDTQYF
TRBV30	TRBJ1-6	NA	TGTGCCTGGAGTGTACGATATGGTGGCAAAAATTCACCCCTCCACTTT	CAWSVRYGGKNSPLHF
TRBV5-4	TRBJ1-2	TRBD1	TGTGCCAGCAGCTTCAGGGGGACCTATGGCTACACCTTC	CASSFRGTYGYTF
TRBV6-6	TRBJ1-5	TRBD1	TGTGCCAGCAATGTGGGACAGGGAGGTCAGCCCCAGCATTTT	CASNVGQGGQPQHF
TRBV19	TRBJ2-6	TRBD1	TGTGCCAGTAGTATCGACAGGGCTGGGGCCAACGTCCTGACTTTC	CASSIDRAGANVLTF
TRBV6-5	TRBJ1-3	NA	TGTGCCAGCAGCCATCCAGGAAACACCATATATTTT	CASSHPGNTIYF
TRBV27	TRBJ2-3	NA	TGTGCCAGCAGTTTATGGCGGGGAGATACGCAGTATTTT	CASSLWRGDTQYF
TRBV25-1	TRBJ2-7	TRBD1	TGTGCCAGCAGAAAGACAGGGGGCGACGAGCAGTACTTC	CASRKTGGDEQYF